The following is a T cell receptor (beta chain) sequence with its context. Its antigen is not known. It is unclear where the CDR3 begins or ends on the DNA, so no DNA is shown, and the CDR3 is as TCRdb lists it. The CDR3 spans 13 amino acids, including both terminal residues. The germline V gene encodes CDR1 MNHEY and CDR2 SMNVEV (reference sequence). These data come from a study of T cells in narcolepsy. In the study overall: Donors had narcolepsy type 1 or type 2, or were healthy controls.

Only in-frame clones appear in the TCRdb table, and some are missing; sequencing was by immunoSEQ multiplex PCR. This table holds about 35,000 clones, about four fifths found once. Study outcomes and limitations: Blood of same and different patients, but not healthy controls, reportedly held recurring autoreactive clonotypes. Same-patient CSF and blood CD4+ T cell clonotypes included HCRT-specific and TRIB2-specific autoreactive ones. No autoreactive T cell clone sequences appeared in some memory CD4+ repertoires.

The V and J genes are TRBV27 and TRBJ2-2; no DNA check was done on the table's D call, TRBD2. The specimen was memory (CD45RA-) CD4+ T cells from blood. This clonotype was obtained from a human donor in good health. CDR3 sequence reads: CASTYFGAGELFF.